One T cell receptor beta chain is described in this entry. These data come from a study of shared clonotypes between healthy human individuals. The CDR3 loop spans 11 amino acids. Germline assignment: CDR1 MDHEN and CDR2 SYDVKM. V was cut by 6 bases and J by 8 bases, with 10 bases left in between. Method: immunoSEQ multiplex PCR; TCRdb's copy keeps in-frame clones and lacks some. Here the sample spans millions of clones, over 85% being singletons. The gene calls are TRBV28 and TRBJ1-1; D possibly corresponds to TRBD1 (5 bases). The material sequenced was naive CD4+ T cells sorted from blood. Indicated subset: CD45RA+ positively selected. The TCR sequence derives from a man in his late teens or twenties in good health. The CDR3, as DNA: TGTGCCAGCAGGTTGGGGGTGGAAGCTTTCTTT. Translating gives CASRLGVEAFF.